This TCR beta chain originates from a study of T cell repertoires in aging, cancer and after chemotherapy. TCR beta rearrangements were amplified from peripheral blood genomic DNA. TRB rearrangements spanning V, D and J were amplified using mixed TRB-A/B primers. TCRdb ran MiXCR on the multiplex PCR reads and lists one entry per CDR3 protein. Of fewer than 15,000 distinct CDR3 sequences listed, under 40% are singletons. CDR3 length: 14 amino acids. Trimming removed 1 base at V and 3 bases at J, with 10 bases between. The chain combines TRBV12-3 or TRBV12-4 with TRBJ2-7; the D is unclear. Sequenced: blood. The origin of this receptor is a human donor in good health. The donor label of this sample is uncertain. The CDR3 spells CASSLDGPRYEQYF. As DNA, the CDR3 is TGTGCCAGCAGTTTAGATGGGCCTCGCTACGAGCAGTACTTC.